Below, one T cell receptor (beta chain) is given with its context. The source of the sample is a study of blood T cell repertoires in COVID-19. Looking at the study overall: Samples representing acute and convalescent COVID-19 were sourced from the United States, Italy and Spain. T cells, B-cell-depleted T cells, or PBMCs supplied cDNA or gDNA.

In the original workflow: The authors estimated nucleated cell counts from reference gene primer amplification. Generated by immunoSEQ multiplex PCR, the TCRdb table keeps only in-frame clones and is missing some. V, J and clone size derive from that table, while D and trimming were established from the DNA sequence. The table lists fewer than 65,000 clones, around nine tenths of them singletons. Trimming pared 6 bases from V and 10 bases from J, leaving 15 bases between. Per germline, CDR1 LNHDA and CDR2 SQIVND (reference sequence). The CDR3 sequence is 13 residues long. The source of this sequence is a man in his fifties or sixties with acute or convalescent COVID-19. Sequenced: peripheral blood. The chain combines TRBV19 with TRBJ1-4; maybe TRBD1 (5 bases). CDR3 nucleotide sequence: TGTGCCAGTAGAGCCGGGACGGGGGGAAAACTGTTTTTT. Translated: CASRAGTGGKLFF.